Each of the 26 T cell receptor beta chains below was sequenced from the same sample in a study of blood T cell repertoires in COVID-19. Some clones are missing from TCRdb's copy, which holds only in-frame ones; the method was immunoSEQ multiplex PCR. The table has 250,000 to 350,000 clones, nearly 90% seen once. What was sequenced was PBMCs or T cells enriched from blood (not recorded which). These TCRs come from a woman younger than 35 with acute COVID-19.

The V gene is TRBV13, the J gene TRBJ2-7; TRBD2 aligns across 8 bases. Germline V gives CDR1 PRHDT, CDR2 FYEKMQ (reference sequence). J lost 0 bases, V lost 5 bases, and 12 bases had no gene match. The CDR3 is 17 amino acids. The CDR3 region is CASSGKDYREGSYEQYF. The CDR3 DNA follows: TGTGCCAGCAGCGGGAAGGATTATCGGGAGGGCTCCTACGAGCAGTACTTC.

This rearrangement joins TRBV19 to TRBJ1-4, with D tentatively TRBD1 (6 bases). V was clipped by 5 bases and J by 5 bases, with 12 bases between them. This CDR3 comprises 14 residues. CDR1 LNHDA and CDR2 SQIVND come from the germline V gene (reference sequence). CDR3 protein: CASSYRTANEKLFF. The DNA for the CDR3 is TGTGCCAGTAGTTACAGGACAGCAAATGAAAAACTGTTTTTT.

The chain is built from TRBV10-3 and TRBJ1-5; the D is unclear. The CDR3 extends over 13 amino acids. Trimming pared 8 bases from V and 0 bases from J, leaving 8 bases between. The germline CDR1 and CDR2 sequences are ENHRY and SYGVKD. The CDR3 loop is CAISGDSNQPQHF. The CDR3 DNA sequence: TGTGCCATCTCCGGAGATAGCAATCAGCCCCAGCATTTT.

CDR3 residues: CASSFFRAGNQPQHF. Here the CDR3 DNA reads TGTGCCAGCAGTTTCTTCAGGGCCGGCAATCAGCCCCAGCATTTT. V usage is TRBV28 and J usage is TRBJ1-5; D might be TRBD1 (5 bases). CDR1 and CDR2 (germline): MDHEN, SYDVKM. The V and J ends lost 3 bases and 2 bases respectively, with 11 bases between them. The CDR3 has 15 residues.

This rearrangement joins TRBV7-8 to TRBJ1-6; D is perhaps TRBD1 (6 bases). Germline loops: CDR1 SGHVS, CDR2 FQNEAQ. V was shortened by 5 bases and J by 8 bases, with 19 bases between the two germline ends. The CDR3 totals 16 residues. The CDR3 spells CASSTEGHNVDSPLHF. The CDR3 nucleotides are TGTGCCAGCAGCACCGAGGGACACAACGTGGATTCACCCCTCCACTTT. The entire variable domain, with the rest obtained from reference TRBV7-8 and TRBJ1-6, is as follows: GAGVSQSPRYKVAKRGQDVALRCDPISGHVSLFWYQQALGQGPEFLTYFQNEAQLDKSGLPSDRFFAERPEGSVSTLKIQRTQQEDSAVYLCASSTEGHNVDSPLHFGNGTRLTVT.

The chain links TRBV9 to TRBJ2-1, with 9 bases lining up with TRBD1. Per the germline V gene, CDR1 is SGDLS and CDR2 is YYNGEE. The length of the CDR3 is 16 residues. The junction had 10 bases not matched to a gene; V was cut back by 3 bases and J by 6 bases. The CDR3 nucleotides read TGTGCCAGCAGCGCCACAGGGGGCAGAGAGGCCAATGAGCAGTTCTTC. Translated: CASSATGGREANEQFF.

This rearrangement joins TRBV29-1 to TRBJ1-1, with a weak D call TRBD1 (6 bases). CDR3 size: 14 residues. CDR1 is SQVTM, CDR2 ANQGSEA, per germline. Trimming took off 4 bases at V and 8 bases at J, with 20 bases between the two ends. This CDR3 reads CSVGANFRTVEAFF. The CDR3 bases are TGCAGCGTTGGAGCCAACTTCAGGACAGTAGAAGCTTTCTTT.

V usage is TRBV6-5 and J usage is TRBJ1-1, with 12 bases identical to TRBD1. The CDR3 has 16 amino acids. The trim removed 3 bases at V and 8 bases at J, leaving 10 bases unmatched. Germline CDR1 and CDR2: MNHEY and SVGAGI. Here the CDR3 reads CASSYGGTGGVGEAFF. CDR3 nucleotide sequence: TGTGCCAGCAGTTATGGAGGGACAGGGGGCGTTGGGGAAGCTTTCTTT.

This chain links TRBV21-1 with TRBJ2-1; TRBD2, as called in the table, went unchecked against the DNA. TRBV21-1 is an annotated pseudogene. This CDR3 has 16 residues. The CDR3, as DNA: TGTGCCAGCCTAGTAGGCGGGAGAAATGTTGGTAATGAGCAGTTCTTC. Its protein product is CASLVGGRNVGNEQFF.

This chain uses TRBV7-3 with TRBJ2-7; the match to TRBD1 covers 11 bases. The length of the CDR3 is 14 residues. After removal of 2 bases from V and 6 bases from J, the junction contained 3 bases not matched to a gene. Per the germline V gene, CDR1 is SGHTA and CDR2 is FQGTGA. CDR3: CASSLQGTGGEQYF. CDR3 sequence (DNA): TGTGCCAGCAGCTTACAAGGGACAGGGGGCGAGCAGTACTTC.

CDR3 bases: TGCGCCAGCAGCTTGGAGGGCAGGGTGGGAGAAAAACTGTTTTTT. It encodes CASSLEGRVGEKLFF. The chain uses TRBV5-1 and TRBJ1-4; D might be TRBD1 (5 bases). Trimming left V 0 bases short and J 8 bases short, with 14 bases between. Germline lookup yields CDR1 SGHRS and CDR2 YFSETQ. This CDR3 has 15 amino acids.

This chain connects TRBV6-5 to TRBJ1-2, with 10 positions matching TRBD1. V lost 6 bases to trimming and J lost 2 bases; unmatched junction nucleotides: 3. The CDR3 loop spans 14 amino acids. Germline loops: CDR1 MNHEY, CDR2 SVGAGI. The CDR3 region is CASRPGQGNYGYTF. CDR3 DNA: TGTGCCAGCAGACCGGGACAGGGGAACTATGGCTACACCTTC.

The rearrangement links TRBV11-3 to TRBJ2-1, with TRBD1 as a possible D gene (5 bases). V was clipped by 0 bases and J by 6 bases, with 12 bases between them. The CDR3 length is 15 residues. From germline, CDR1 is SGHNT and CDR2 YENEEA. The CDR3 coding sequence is TGTGCCAGCAGCTTAGAGACAGCTCCAATCAATGAGCAGTTCTTC. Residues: CASSLETAPINEQFF.

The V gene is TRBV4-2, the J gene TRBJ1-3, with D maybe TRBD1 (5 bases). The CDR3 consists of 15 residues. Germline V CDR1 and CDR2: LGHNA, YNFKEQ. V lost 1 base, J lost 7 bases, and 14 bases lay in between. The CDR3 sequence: CASSQVEGSLNTIYF. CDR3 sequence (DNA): TGTGCCAGCAGCCAAGTGGAGGGGAGTTTGAACACCATATATTTT.

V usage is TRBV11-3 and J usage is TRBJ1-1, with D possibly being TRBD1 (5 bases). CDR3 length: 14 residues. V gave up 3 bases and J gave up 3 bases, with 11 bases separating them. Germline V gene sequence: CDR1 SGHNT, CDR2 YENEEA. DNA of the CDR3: TGTGCCAGCAGCTTGGATACCAGGGACACTGAAGCTTTCTTT. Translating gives CASSLDTRDTEAFF.

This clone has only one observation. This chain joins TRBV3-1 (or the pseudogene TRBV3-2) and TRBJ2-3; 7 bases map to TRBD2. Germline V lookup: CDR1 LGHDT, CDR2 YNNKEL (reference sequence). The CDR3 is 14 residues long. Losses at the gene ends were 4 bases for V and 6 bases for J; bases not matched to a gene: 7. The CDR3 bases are TGTGCCAGCAGCCTAAGCGGGGCAGGGGATACGCAGTATTTT. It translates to CASSLSGAGDTQYF.

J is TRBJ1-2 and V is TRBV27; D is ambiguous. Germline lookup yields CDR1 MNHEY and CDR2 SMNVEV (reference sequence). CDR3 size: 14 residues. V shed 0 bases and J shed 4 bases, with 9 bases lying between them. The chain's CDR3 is CASSLSGLGYGYTF. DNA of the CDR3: TGTGCCAGCAGTTTATCTGGCCTAGGCTATGGCTACACCTTC.

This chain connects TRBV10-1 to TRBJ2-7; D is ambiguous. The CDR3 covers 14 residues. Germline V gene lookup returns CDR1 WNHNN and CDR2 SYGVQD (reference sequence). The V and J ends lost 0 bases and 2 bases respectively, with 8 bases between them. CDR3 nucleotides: TGCGCCAGCAGTGAGTCCAACAATCCCTACGAGCAGTACTTC. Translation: CASSESNNPYEQYF.

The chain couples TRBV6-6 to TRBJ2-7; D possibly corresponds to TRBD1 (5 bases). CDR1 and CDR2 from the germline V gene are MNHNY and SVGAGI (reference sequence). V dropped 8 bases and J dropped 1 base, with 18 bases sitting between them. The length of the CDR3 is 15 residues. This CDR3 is CASPCVGAISYEQYF. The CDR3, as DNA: TGTGCCAGCCCATGTGTAGGGGCCATATCCTACGAGCAGTACTTC.

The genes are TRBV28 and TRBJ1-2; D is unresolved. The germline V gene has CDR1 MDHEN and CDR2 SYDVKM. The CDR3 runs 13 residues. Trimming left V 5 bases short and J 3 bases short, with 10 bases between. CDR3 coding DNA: TGTGCCAGCAGTCGGGGAAACGACTATGGCTACACCTTC. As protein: CASSRGNDYGYTF.

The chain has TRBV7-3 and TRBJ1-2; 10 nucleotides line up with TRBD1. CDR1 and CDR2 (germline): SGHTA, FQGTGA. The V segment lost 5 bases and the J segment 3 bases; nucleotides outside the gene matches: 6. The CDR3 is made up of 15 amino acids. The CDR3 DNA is TGTGCCAGCAGCCGGGGACAGGGGAAGGACTATGGCTACACCTTC. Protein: CASSRGQGKDYGYTF.

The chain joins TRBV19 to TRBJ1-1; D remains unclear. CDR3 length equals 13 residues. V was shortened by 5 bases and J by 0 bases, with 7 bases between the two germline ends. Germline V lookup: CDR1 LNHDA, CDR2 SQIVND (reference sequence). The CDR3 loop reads CASSEQLNTEAFF. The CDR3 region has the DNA TGTGCCAGTAGTGAACAGTTGAACACTGAAGCTTTCTTT.

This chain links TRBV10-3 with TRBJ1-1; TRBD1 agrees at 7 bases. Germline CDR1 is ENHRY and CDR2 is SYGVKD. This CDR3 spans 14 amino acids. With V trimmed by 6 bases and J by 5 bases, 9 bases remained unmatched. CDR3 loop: CAISAGTDRTEAFF. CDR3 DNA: TGTGCCATCAGCGCCGGGACAGATCGTACTGAAGCTTTCTTT.

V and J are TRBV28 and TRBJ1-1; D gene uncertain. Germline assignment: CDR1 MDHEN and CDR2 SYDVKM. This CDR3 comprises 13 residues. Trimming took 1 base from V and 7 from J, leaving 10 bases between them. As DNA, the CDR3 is TGTGCCAGCAGTTTATACGATTTAGATGAAGCTTTCTTT. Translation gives CASSLYDLDEAFF. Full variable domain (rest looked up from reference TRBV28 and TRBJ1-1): DVKVTQSSRYLVKRTGEKVFLECVQDMDHENMFWYRQDPGLGLRLIYFSYDVKMKEKGDIPEGYSVSREKKERFSLILESASTNQTSMYLCASSLYDLDEAFFGQGTRLTVV.

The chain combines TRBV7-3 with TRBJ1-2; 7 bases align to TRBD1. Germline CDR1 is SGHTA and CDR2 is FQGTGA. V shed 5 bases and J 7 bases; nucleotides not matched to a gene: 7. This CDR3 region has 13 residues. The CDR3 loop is CASSPGTEGGYTF. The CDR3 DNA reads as TGTGCCAGCAGCCCCGGGACAGAGGGTGGCTACACCTTC. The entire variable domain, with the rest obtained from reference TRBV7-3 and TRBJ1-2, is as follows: GAGVSQTPSNKVTEKGKYVELRCDPISGHTALYWYRQSLGQGPEFLIYFQGTGAADDSGLPNDRFFAVRPEGSVSTLKIQRTERGDSAVYLCASSPGTEGGYTFGSGTRLTVV.

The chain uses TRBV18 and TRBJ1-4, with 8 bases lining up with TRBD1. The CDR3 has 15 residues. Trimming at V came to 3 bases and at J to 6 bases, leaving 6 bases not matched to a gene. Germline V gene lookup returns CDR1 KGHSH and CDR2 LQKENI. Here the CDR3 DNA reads TGTGCCAGCTCACCCCCGGACAGGGTAGATGAAAAACTGTTTTTT. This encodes CASSPPDRVDEKLFF.